These T cell receptor beta chains were read from a single sample in a study of T cell changes during pregnancy in multiple sclerosis. Generated by immunoSEQ multiplex PCR, the TCRdb table keeps only in-frame clones and is missing some. The sample has 70,000 to 95,000 clones, roughly 93% seen once. Sequences were derived from peripheral blood, sampled in the first trimester of pregnancy. The source of these receptors is a female donor with multiple sclerosis, enrolled in a pregnancy study. Both conserved end residues are part of each CDR3. A D gene is named only where the DNA matches it firmly. Clone size is shown for a subset of rows, as once, few, many or a class of expanded clone.

d_gene	v_gene	j_gene	abundance	CDR3aa	CDR3nt
TRBD2	TRBV5-1	TRBJ2-1	many	CASSLEAGGPYNEQFF	TGCGCCAGCAGCTTGGAGGCGGGGGGGCCCTACAATGAGCAGTTCTTC
TRBD2	TRBV7-2	TRBJ2-3	-	CASSRTSGGAGTDTQYF	TGTGCCAGCAGCCGCACTAGCGGGGGGGCCGGTACAGATACGCAGTATTTT
-	TRBV9	TRBJ2-7	-	CASSVVTGAEQYF	TGTGCCAGCAGCGTTGTGACTGGAGCCGAGCAGTACTTC
-	TRBV5-4	TRBJ1-5	-	CASSELNQPQHF	TGTGCCAGCAGCGAGCTAAATCAGCCCCAGCATTTT
TRBD1	TRBV27	TRBJ2-5	-	CASSSPRQGQETQYF	TGTGCCAGCAGTTCCCCGAGACAGGGACAAGAGACCCAGTACTTC
TRBD1	TRBV7-6	TRBJ1-2	-	CASSSRTGINYGYTF	TGTGCCAGCAGCTCCCGGACAGGGATAAACTATGGCTACACCTTC
TRBD2	TRBV5-1	TRBJ2-7	-	CASSEGSSGADRNF	TGCGCCAGCAGCGAGGGTTCTAGCGGGGCAGACAGAAACTTC
-	TRBV7-3	TRBJ1-6	once	CASSLNREIYNSPLHF	TGTGCCAGCAGCTTAAACAGGGAAATCTATAATTCACCCCTCCACTTT
-	TRBV14	TRBJ2-7	-	CASSQPSVGDYEQYF	TGTGCCAGCAGCCAGCCTAGCGTTGGAGACTACGAGCAGTACTTC
-	TRBV2	TRBJ1-1	-	CASSVNKNTEAFF	TGTGCCAGCAGTGTAAACAAGAACACTGAAGCTTTCTTT
-	TRBV29-1	TRBJ2-7	once	CSVEAGSWGEQYF	TGCAGCGTTGAGGCGGGGTCGTGGGGCGAGCAGTACTTC
-	TRBV5-6	TRBJ2-2	-	CASSSVGGPPGELFF	TGTGCCAGCAGCTCAGTGGGGGGGCCCCCCGGGGAGCTGTTTTTT
-	TRBV25-1	TRBJ1-1	-	CASQQDRFNTEAFF	TGTGCCAGCCAGCAGGACAGATTCAACACTGAAGCTTTCTTT
TRBD2	TRBV19	TRBJ2-1	-	CASSIPGGHTYNEQFF	TGTGCCAGTAGTATCCCGGGGGGTCACACCTACAATGAGCAGTTCTTC
TRBD1	TRBV5-1	TRBJ2-3	-	CASSSRQGALTDTQYF	TGCGCCAGCAGTTCGAGACAGGGGGCCCTCACAGATACGCAGTATTTT
-	TRBV27	TRBJ2-1	-	CASSISFPPNQGLRGNEQFF	TGTGCCAGCAGTATATCATTCCCCCCGAATCAGGGCCTAAGGGGCAATGAGCAGTTCTTC